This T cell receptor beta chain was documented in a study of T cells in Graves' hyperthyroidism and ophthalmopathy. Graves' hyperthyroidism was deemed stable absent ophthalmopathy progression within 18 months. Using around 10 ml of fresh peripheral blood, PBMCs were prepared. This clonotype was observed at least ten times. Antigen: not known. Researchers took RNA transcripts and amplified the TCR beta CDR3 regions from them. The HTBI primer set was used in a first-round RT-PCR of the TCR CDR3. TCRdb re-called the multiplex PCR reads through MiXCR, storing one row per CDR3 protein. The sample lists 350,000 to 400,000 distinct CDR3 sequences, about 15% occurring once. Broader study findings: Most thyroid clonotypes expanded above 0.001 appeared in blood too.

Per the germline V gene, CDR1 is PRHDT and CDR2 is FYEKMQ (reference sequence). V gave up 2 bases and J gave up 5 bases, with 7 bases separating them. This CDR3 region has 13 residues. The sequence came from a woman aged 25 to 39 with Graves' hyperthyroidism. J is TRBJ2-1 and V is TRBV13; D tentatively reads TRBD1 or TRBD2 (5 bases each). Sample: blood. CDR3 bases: TGTGCCAGCAGCTTAATGGGGGACAATGAGCAGTTCTTC. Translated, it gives CASSLMGDNEQFF. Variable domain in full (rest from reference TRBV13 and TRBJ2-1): AAGVIQSPRHLIKEKRETATLKCYPIPRHDTVYWYQQGPGQDPQFLISFYEKMQSDKGSIPDRFSAQQFSDYHSELNMSSLELGDSALYFCASSLMGDNEQFFGPGTRLTVL.